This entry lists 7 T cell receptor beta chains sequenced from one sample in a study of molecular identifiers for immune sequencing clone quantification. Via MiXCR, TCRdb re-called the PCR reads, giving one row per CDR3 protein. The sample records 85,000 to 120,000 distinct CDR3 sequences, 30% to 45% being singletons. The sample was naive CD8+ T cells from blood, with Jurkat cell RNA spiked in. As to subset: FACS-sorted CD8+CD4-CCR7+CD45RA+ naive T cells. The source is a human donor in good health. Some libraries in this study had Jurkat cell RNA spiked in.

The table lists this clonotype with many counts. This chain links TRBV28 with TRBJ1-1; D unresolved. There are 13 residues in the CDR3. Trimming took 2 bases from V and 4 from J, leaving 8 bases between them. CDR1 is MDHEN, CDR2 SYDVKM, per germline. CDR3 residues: CASSLTAFTEAFF. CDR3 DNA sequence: TGTGCCAGCAGTTTAACAGCCTTCACTGAAGCTTTCTTT.

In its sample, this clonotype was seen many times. CDR3 nucleotides: TGCAGCGTTGTGGGCTCCCGGGACAGGGGGCCCTACGAGCAGTACTTC. This encodes CSVVGSRDRGPYEQYF. V is TRBV29-1 and J is TRBJ2-7; TRBD1 agrees at 12 bases. Germline CDR1 SQVTM, CDR2 ANQGSEA. V dropped 4 bases and J dropped 2; count of bases not matched to a gene: 9. The CDR3 consists of 16 residues.

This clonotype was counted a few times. The CDR3 is CASSLGGAGTEAFF. The CDR3 bases are TGTGCCAGCAGCTTAGGGGGGGCAGGCACTGAAGCTTTCTTT. This chain joins TRBV7-9 and TRBJ1-1, with a weak D call TRBD1 (6 bases). The germline CDR1 and CDR2 sequences are SEHNR and FQNEAQ (reference sequence). This CDR3 region has 14 residues. Deletions cut 1 base from V and 4 bases from J, with 10 bases between.

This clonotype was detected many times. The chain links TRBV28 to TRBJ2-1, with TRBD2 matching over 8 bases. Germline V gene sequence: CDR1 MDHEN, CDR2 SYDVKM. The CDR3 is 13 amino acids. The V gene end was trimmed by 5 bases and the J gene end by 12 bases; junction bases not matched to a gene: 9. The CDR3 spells CASSPGLADSQFF. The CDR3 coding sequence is TGTGCCAGCAGTCCCGGACTAGCCGACTCGCAGTTCTTC.

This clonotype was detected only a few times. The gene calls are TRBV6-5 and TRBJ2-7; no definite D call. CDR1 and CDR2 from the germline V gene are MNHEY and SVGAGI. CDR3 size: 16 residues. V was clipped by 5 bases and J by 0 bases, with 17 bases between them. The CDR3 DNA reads TGTGCCAGCAGTCCCTCAATGGCCCGGCCCTCCTACGAGCAGTACTTC. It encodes CASSPSMARPSYEQYF.

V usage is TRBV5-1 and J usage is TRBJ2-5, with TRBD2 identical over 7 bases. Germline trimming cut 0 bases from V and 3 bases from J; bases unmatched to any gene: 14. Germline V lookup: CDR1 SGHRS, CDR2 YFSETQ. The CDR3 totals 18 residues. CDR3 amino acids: CASSLADWTSWGEETQYF. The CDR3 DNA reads TGCGCCAGCAGCTTGGCCGATTGGACTAGTTGGGGCGAAGAGACCCAGTACTTC.

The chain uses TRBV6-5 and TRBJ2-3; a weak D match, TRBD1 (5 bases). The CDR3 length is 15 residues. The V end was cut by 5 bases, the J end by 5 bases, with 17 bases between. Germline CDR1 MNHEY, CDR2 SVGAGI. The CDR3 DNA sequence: TGTGCCAGCAGTGACCCGTGGGGCGCGATAGATACGCAGTATTTT. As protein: CASSDPWGAIDTQYF.